This T cell receptor (beta chain) originates from a study of cytomegalovirus exposure and HLA in healthy donors. Whole-study context: Findings of an earlier analysis included roughly 110 million unique TCR beta sequences from 190 million or so T cells.

The CDR3 has 16 residues. Germline loops: CDR1 SNHLY, CDR2 FYNNEI. This PCR relied on a set of 60 Vbeta primers and 13 Jbeta primers. Method: immunoSEQ multiplex PCR; TCRdb's copy keeps in-frame clones and lacks some. The sample has some 110,000 clones; over 60% are singletons. Study-level results: When a later analysis compared HLA-associated TCR beta chains with equally common others, the HLA-associated chains turned out to be more clonally expanded and to have lower generation probabilities.

As to this clone: Its matching antigen is unknown. A junction end diverges from the germline sequence, so it may reflect a read error.

The receptor was isolated from a man between 40 and 49 years old in good health and CMV-seropositive. The gene calls are TRBV2 and TRBJ2-4, with 8 bases aligning to TRBD2. The sequenced sample was PBMCs. In nucleotides, the CDR3 is TGTGCCAGCAGTTCCGGGGGGGGCTTAGCCAAAAACAGTCAGTACTTC. Translated, it gives CASSSGGGLAKNSQYF.